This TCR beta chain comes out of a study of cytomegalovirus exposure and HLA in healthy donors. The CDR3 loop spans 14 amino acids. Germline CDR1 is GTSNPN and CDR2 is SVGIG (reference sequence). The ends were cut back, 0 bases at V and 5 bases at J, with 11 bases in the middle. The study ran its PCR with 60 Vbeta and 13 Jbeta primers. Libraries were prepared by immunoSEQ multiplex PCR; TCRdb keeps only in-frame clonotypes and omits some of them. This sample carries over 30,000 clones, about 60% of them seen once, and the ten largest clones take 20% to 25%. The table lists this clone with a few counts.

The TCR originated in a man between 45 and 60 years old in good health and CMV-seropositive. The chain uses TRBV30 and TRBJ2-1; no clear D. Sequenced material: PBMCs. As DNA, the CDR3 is TGTGCCTGGAGTGTAATAGGAGTAAACAATGAGCAGTTCTTC. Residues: CAWSVIGVNNEQFF.